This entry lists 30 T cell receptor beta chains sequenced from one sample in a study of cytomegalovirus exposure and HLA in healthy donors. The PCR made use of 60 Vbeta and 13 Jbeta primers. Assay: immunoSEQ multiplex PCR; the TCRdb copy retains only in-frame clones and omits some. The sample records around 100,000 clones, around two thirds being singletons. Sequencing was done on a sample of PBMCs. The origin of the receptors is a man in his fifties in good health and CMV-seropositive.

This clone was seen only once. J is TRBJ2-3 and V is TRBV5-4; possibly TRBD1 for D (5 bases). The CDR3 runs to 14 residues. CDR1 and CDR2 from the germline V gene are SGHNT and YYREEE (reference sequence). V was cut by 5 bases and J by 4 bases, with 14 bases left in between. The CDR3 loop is CASRKGLGPDTQYF. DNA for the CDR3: TGTGCCAGCAGGAAGGGCTTGGGGCCAGATACGCAGTATTTT. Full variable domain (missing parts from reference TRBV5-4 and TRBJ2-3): ETGVTQSPTHLIKTRGQQVTLRCSSQSGHNTVSWYQQALGQGPQFIFQYYREEENGRGNFPPRFSGLQFPNYSSELNVNALELDDSALYLCASRKGLGPDTQYFGPGTRLTVL.

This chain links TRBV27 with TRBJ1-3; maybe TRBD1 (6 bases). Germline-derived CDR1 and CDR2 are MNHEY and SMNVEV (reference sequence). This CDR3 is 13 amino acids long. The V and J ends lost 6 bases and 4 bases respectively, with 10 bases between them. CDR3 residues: CASSRDRGNTIYF. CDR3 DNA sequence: TGTGCCAGCAGCCGAGACAGGGGAAACACCATATATTTT.

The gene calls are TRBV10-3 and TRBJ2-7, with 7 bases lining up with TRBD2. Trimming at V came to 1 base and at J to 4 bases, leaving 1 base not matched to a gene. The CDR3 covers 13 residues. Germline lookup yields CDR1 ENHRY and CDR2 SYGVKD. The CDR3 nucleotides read TGTGCCATCAGTGAGTTTAGCGGGTACGAGCAGTACTTC. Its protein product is CAISEFSGYEQYF.

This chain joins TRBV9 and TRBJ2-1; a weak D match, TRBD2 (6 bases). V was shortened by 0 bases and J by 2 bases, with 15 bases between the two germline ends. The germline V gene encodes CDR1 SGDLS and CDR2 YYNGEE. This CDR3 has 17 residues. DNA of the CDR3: TGTGCCAGCAGCGTAGGGGATTCGGGGGTCCCCTACAATGAGCAGTTCTTC. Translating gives CASSVGDSGVPYNEQFF.

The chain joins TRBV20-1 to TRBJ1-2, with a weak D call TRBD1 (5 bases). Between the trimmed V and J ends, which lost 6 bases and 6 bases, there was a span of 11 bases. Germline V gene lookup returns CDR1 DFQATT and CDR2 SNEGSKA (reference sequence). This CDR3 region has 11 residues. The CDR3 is CSAARGNGYTF. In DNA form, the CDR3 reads TGCAGTGCAGCCCGGGGGAATGGCTACACCTTC.

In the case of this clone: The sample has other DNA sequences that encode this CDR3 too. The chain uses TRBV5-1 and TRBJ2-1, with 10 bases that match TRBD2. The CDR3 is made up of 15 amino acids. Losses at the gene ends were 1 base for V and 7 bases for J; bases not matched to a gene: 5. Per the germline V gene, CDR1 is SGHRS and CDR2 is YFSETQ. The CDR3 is CASSLSLAGVNEQFF. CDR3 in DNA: TGCGCCAGCAGCTTGTCCCTAGCGGGAGTAAATGAGCAGTTCTTC.

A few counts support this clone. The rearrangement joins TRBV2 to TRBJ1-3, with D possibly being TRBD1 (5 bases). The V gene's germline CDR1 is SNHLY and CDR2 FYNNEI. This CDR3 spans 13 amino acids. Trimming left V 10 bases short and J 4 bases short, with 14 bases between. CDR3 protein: CATSRGIGNTIYF. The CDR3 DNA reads TGTGCCACCAGCCGGGGGATCGGAAACACCATATATTTT. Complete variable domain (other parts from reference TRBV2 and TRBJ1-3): EPEVTQTPSHQVTQMGQEVILRCVPISNHLYFYWYRQILGQKVEFLVSFYNNEISEKSEIFDDQFSVERPDGSNFTLKIRSTKLEDSAMYFCATSRGIGNTIYFGEGSWLTVV.

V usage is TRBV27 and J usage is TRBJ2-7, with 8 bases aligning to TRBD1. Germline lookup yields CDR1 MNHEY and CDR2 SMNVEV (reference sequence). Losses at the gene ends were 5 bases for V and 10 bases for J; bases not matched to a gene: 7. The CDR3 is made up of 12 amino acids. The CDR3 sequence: CASSAMDRAQYF. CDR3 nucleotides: TGTGCCAGCAGTGCTATGGACAGGGCTCAGTACTTC.

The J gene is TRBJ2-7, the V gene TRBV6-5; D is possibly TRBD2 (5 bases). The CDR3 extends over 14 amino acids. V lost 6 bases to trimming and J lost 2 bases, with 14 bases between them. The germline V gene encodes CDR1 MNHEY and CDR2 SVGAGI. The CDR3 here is CASSPLAGTYEQYF. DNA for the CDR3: TGTGCCAGCAGCCCTCTAGCTGGGACCTACGAGCAGTACTTC.

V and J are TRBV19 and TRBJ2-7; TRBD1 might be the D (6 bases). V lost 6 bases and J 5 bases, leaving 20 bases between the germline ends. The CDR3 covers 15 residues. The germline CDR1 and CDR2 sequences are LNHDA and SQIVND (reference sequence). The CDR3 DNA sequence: TGTGCCAGTAGGAACTCCCAAGGGGGTACCCACGAGCAGTACTTC. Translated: CASRNSQGGTHEQYF.

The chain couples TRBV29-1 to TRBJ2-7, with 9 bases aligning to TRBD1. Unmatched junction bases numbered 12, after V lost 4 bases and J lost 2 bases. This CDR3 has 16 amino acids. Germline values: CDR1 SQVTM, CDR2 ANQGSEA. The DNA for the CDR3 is TGCAGCGTTGGTGACAGGGGGTTAAGGCCACCCTACGAGCAGTACTTC. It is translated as CSVGDRGLRPPYEQYF.

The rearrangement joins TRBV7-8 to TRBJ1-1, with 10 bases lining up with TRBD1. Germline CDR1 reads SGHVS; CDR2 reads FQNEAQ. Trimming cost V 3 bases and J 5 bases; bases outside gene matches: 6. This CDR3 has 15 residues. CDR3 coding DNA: TGTGCCAGCAGCTTGGGGACAGGGGCAGGGACTGAAGCTTTCTTT. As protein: CASSLGTGAGTEAFF.

DNA of the CDR3: TGTGCAAGTCGCTTAGTCTGTATTCGGCCAGGGGCGCCGAATGAGCAGTTCTTC. Residues: CASRLVCIRPGAPNEQFF. The chain uses TRBV12-2 and TRBJ2-1; the table's D call TRBD1 went unverified against the DNA. TRBV12-2 is annotated as a pseudogene. The CDR3 contains 18 residues.

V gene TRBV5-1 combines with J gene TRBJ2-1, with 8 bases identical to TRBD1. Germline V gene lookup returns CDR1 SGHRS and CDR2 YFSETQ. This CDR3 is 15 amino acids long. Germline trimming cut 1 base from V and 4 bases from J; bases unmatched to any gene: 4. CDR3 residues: CASSLMTGAYNEQFF. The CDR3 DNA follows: TGCGCCAGCAGCTTGATGACAGGGGCGTACAATGAGCAGTTCTTC. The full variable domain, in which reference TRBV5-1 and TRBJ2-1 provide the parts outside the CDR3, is KAGVTQTPRYLIKTRGQQVTLSCSPISGHRSVSWYQQTPGQGLQFLFEYFSETQRNKGNFPGRFSGRQFSNSRSEMNVSTLELGDSALYLCASSLMTGAYNEQFFGPGTRLTVL.

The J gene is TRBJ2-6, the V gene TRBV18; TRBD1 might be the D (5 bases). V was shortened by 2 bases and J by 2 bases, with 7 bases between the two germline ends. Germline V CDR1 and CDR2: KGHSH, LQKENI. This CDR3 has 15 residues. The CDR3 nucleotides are TGTGCCAGCTCACCATTAGGGGCTGGGGCCAACGTCCTGACTTTC. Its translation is CASSPLGAGANVLTF.

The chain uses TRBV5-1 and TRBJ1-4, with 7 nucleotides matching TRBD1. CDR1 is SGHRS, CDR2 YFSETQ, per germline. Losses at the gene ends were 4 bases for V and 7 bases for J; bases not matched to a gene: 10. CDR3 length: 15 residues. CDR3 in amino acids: CASSPGGGGGEKLFF. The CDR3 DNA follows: TGCGCCAGCAGCCCCGGAGGAGGGGGCGGTGAAAAACTGTTTTTT.

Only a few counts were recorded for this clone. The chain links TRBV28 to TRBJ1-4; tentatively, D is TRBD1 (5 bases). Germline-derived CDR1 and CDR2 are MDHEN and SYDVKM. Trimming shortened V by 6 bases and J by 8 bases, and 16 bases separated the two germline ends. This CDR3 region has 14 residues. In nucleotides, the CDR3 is TGTGCCAGCAGCCTGGGGGGGGTCGACGAAAAACTGTTTTTT. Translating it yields CASSLGGVDEKLFF.

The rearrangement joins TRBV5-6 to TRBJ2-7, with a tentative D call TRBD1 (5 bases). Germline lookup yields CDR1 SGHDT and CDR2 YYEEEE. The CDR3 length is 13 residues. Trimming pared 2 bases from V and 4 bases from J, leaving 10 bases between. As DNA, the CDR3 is TGTGCCAGCAGCTTAATCAGGGATTACGAGCAGTACTTC. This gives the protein CASSLIRDYEQYF.

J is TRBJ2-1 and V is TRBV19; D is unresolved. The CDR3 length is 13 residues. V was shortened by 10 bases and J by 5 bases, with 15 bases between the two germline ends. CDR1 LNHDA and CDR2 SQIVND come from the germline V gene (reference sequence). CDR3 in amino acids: CATESGQNNEQFF. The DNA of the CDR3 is TGTGCCACAGAGAGTGGGCAGAACAATGAGCAGTTCTTC.

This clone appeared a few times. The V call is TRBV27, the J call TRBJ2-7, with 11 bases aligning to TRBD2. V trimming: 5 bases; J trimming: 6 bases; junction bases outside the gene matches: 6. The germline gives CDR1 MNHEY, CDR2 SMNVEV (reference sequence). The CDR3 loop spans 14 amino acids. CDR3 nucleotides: TGTGCCAGCAGTCCCCGACTAGCGGGACGCGAGCAGTACTTC. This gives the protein CASSPRLAGREQYF.

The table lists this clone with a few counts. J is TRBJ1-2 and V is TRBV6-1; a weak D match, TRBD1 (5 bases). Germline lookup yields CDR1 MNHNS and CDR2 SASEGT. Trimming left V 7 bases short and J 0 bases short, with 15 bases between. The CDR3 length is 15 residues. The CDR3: CASTTGLIANYGYTF. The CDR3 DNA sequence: TGTGCCAGCACTACGGGACTGATAGCTAACTATGGCTACACCTTC.

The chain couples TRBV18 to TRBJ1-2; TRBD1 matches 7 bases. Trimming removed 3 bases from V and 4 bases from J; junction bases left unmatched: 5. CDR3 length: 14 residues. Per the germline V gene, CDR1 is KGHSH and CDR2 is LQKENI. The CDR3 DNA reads TGTGCCAGCTCACCCTACAGGGGTCTCTATGGCTACACCTTC. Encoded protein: CASSPYRGLYGYTF.

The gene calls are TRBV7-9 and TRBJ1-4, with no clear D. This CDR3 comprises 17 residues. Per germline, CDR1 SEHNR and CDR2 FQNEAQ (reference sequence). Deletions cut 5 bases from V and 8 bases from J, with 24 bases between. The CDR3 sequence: CASSTHGKQAGREKLFF. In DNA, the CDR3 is TGTGCCAGCAGCACTCATGGGAAACAAGCGGGGAGGGAAAAACTGTTTTTT.

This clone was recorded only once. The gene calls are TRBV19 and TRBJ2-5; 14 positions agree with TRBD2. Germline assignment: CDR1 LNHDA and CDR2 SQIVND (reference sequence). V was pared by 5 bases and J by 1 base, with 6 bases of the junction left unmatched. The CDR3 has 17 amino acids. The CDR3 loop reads CASSVGLAGGTQETQYF. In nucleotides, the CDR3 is TGTGCCAGTAGTGTCGGACTAGCGGGGGGAACCCAAGAGACCCAGTACTTC.

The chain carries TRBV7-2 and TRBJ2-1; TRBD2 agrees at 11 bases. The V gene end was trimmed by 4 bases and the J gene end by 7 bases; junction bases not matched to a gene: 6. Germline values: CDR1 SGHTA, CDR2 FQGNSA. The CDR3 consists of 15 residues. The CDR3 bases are TGTGCCAGCAGCTCTAGACTAGCGGGACCGAATGAGCAGTTCTTC. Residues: CASSSRLAGPNEQFF. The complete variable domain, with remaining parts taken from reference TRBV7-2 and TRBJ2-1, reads GAGVSQSPSNKVTEKGKDVELRCDPISGHTALYWYRQSLGQGLEFLIYFQGNSAPDKSGLPSDRFSAERTGGSVSTLTIQRTQQEDSAVYLCASSSRLAGPNEQFFGPGTRLTVL.

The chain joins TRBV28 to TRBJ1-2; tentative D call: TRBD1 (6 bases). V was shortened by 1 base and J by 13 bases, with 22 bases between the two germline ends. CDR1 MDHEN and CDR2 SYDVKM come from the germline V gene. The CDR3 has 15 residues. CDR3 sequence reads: CASSLSVGAGERGTF. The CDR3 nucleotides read TGTGCCAGCAGTTTATCGGTCGGTGCAGGGGAGCGCGGCACCTTC.

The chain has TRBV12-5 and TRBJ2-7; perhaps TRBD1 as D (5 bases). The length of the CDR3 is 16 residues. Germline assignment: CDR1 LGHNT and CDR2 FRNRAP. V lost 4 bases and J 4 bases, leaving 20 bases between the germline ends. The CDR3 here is CASGSPGRDGGYEQYF. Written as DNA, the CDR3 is TGTGCTAGTGGTTCCCCCGGCAGGGATGGTGGTTACGAGCAGTACTTC.

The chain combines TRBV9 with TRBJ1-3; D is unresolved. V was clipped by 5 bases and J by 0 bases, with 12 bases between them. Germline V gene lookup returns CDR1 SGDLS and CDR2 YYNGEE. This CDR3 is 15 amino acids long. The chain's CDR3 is CASSAAPVSGNTIYF. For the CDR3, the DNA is TGTGCCAGCAGTGCGGCCCCAGTCTCTGGAAACACCATATATTTT.

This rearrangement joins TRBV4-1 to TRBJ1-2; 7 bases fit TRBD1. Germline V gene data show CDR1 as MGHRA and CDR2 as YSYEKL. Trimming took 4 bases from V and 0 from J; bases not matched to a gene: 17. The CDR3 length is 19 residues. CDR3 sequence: CASSLTPGGIGPTNYGYTF. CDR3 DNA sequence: TGCGCCAGCAGCCTCACCCCAGGGGGGATCGGTCCCACTAACTATGGCTACACCTTC.

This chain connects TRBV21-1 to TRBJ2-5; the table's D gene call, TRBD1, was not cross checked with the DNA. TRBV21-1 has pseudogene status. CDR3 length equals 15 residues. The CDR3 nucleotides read TGTGCCAGCAGCAAAGTGAGCAGGGAAGGAGAGACCCAGTACTTC. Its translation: CASSKVSREGETQYF.